Each of the 28 T cell receptor beta chains below was sequenced from the same sample in a study of glioma-infiltrating T cells listed by TCRdb under 2016. Sequenced on an Illumina MiSeq. TCR alpha and beta CDR3 regions were amplified with the iRepertoire nested amplicon-rescue multiplex PCR (arm-PCR) platform from RNA. The public reads were quality trimmed at Q25 with fastp and then assembled into clones with MiXCR by TCRdb, keeping productive beta chains. Each CDR3 protein gets just one entry, which takes the most common genes and DNA from the rows behind it. This sample holds about 180,000 distinct CDR3 sequences; around 40% were observed only once. The biggest ten clones account for roughly 5.2% of the sample. The sample comprised glioma tissue, nonneoplastic brain tissue, or PBMCs (not recorded which). The receptor source for this set is a human donor with low-grade glioma or glioblastoma, undergoing nonglioma brain surgery, or in good health (not recorded which).

This clonotype is a singleton in its sample. This could be a read error, since a much larger clone is one nucleotide away. The J gene is TRBJ1-2, the V gene TRBV25-1; no clear D gene. This CDR3 has 14 residues. Germline V lookup: CDR1 MGHDK, CDR2 SYGVNS. The CDR3 DNA reads as TGTGCCAGCAGTGAACGGCCTAACCGTGATGGCTACGCCTTC. It encodes CASSERPNRDGYAF.

This clonotype was observed once. A read error is possible here, since a much larger clone lies one base away. The chain couples TRBV20-1 to TRBJ2-1; TRBD2 is a possible D gene (6 bases). Germline lookup yields CDR1 DFQATT and CDR2 SNEGSKA (reference sequence). V was cut by 7 bases and J by 0 bases, with 16 bases left in between. The CDR3 covers 15 residues. This CDR3 is CSGSGDGGSYNEQFF. Here the CDR3 DNA reads TGCAGTGGGTCGGGGGATGGGGGCTCCTACAATGAGCAGTTCTTC.

A word on this clonotype: This may arise from a read error, as a much more abundant clone is one base away. The chain employs TRBV20-1 and TRBJ1-6, with 7 bases fitting TRBD1. The CDR3 contains 17 residues. Germline assignment: CDR1 DFQATT and CDR2 SNEGSKA (reference sequence). Here the CDR3 reads CSASRLDRSSYNPPLHF. CDR3 coding DNA: TGCAGTGCTAGTAGGCTGGACAGGAGCTCCTATAATCCACCCCTCCACTTT.

As for this clonotype: Sequence at one end of the junction differs from germline and may be a read error. The chain recombines TRBV9 with TRBJ2-1, with 10 nucleotides matching TRBD2. CDR3 length: 16 amino acids. Germline V gene lookup returns CDR1 SGDLS and CDR2 YYNGEE. CDR3 amino acids: CARSVASGSSYNEQFF. The CDR3, as DNA: TGTGCCAGAAGCGTAGCTAGCGGGAGCTCCTACAATGAGCAGTTCTTC.

A remark on this clonotype: A read error is possible here, since a much larger clone lies one base away. This sequence joins TRBV24-1 and TRBJ2-3, with D unclear. The V end was cut by 3 bases, the J end by 3 bases, with 9 bases between. Germline CDR1 and CDR2: KGHDR and SFDVKD. The CDR3 runs 14 residues. The CDR3 sequence: CATSDTRQTDTQYF. DNA of the CDR3: TGTGCCACCAGTGATACCAGACAAACAGATACGCAGTATTTT.

The chain is built from TRBV11-2 and TRBJ2-1; 9 bases line up with TRBD2. The CDR3 runs to 16 residues. The germline V gene has CDR1 SGHAT and CDR2 FQNNGV. J gave up 5 bases and V 2 bases, and 7 bases lay outside the gene matches. The CDR3 DNA follows: TGTGCCAGCAGCTTAAGGTGGGTAGCGGGAGACAATGAGCAGTTCTTC. This gives the protein CASSLRWVAGDNEQFF.

This clonotype was detected ten times or more. The chain recombines TRBV7-9 with TRBJ2-7, with D perhaps matching TRBD1 (6 bases). The V gene lost 1 base and the J gene lost 2 bases, with 12 bases spanning the gap. The germline V gene encodes CDR1 SEHNR and CDR2 FQNEAQ (reference sequence). The length of the CDR3 is 15 residues. CDR3 sequence: CASSLGQGQTYEQYF. The CDR3 bases are TGTGCCAGCAGCTTAGGGCAAGGACAGACCTACGAGCAGTACTTC.

This clonotype was counted many times. The V and J genes are TRBV28 and TRBJ2-1; 8 nucleotides align to TRBD2. CDR1 and CDR2 (germline): MDHEN, SYDVKM. The length of the CDR3 is 17 residues. The trim removed 2 bases at V and 8 bases at J, leaving 14 bases unmatched. The CDR3 protein is CASSLMGSGSWFDEQFF. The CDR3 coding sequence is TGTGCCAGCAGTTTAATGGGGAGCGGGAGTTGGTTTGATGAGCAGTTCTTC. The entire variable domain, with the rest obtained from reference TRBV28 and TRBJ2-1, is as follows: DVKVTQSSRYLVKRTGEKVFLECVQDMDHENMFWYRQDPGLGLRLIYFSYDVKMKEKGDIPEGYSVSREKKERFSLILESASTNQTSMYLCASSLMGSGSWFDEQFFGPGTRLTVL.

V gene TRBV19 combines with J gene TRBJ2-7; D may be TRBD1 or TRBD2 (5 bases each). This CDR3 comprises 15 residues. CDR1 and CDR2 from the germline V gene are LNHDA and SQIVND (reference sequence). With 1 base removed from V and 4 bases from J, the gap between germline ends came to 14 bases. CDR3 loop: CASSIAHGTVYEQYF. The CDR3 DNA sequence: TGTGCCAGTAGTATAGCCCACGGGACGGTTTACGAGCAGTACTTC.

In its sample, this clonotype was seen many times. V and J are TRBV19 and TRBJ2-1; D unresolved. Germline V gives CDR1 LNHDA, CDR2 SQIVND (reference sequence). Trimming stripped 3 bases from V and 10 bases from J, with 13 bases between. The CDR3 extends over 13 amino acids. This CDR3 reads CASSIPPTGEQFF. CDR3 coding DNA: TGTGCCAGTAGTATTCCTCCGACTGGGGAGCAGTTCTTC.

In regard to this clonotype: A much larger clone lies a single base off, so this may be a read error. The chain couples TRBV20-1 to TRBJ2-5, with D hard to call. Germline V lookup: CDR1 DFQATT, CDR2 SNEGSKA (reference sequence). V lost 4 bases and J 4 bases, leaving 13 bases between the germline ends. The CDR3 spans 13 residues. In nucleotides, the CDR3 is TGCAGTGCTATAGAGGAAATCGGAGAGACCCAGTACTTC. Translation: CSAIEEIGETQYF.

This clonotype came up a few times. A much bigger clone sits one base away, suggesting this may be a read error. The chain recombines TRBV2 with TRBJ1-5, with D possibly matching TRBD1 (5 bases). CDR3 length: 15 amino acids. The V and J ends lost 4 bases and 4 bases respectively, with 14 bases between them. The germline V gene has CDR1 SNHLY and CDR2 FYNNEI. CDR3 DNA sequence: TGTGCCAGCAGTGGGGGACGGTATAGAAATCAGCCCCAGCATTTT. Translating it yields CASSGGRYRNQPQHF.

A note on this clonotype: A much bigger clone sits one base away, suggesting this may be a read error. The CDR3 sequence is CASSLRGSNQHQHF. The DNA of the CDR3 is TGTGCCAGCAGCTTAAGGGGAAGCAATCAGCACCAGCATTTT. The chain carries TRBV7-8 and TRBJ1-5; a weak D match, TRBD1 (5 bases). CDR1 is SGHVS, CDR2 FQNEAQ, per germline. CDR3 length: 14 residues.

The sample holds a few counts of this clonotype. The CDR3 DNA reads TGTGCCAGCAGCTTAACAGGGGATGTGCAGTACTTC. Amino acids: CASSLTGDVQYF. The J gene is TRBJ2-7, the V gene TRBV3-1, with 7 bases that match TRBD1. This CDR3 comprises 12 residues. CDR1 and CDR2 (germline): LGHDT, YNNKEL (reference sequence). V was clipped by 5 bases and J by 9 bases; unmatched bases: 7.

Turning to this clonotype: A much bigger clone sits one base away, suggesting this may be a read error. V gene TRBV7-3 combines with J gene TRBJ1-1; D remains unclear. Germline values: CDR1 SGHTA, CDR2 FQGTGA. This CDR3 has 15 amino acids. CDR3 bases: TGTGCCAGAAGCTCACAATCAACGGTTCGGCGTGAAGCTTTCTTT. Translating gives CARSSQSTVRREAFF. The entire variable domain, with the rest obtained from reference TRBV7-3 and TRBJ1-1, is as follows: GAGVSQTPSNKVTEKGKYVELRCDPISGHTALYWYRQSLGQGPEFLIYFQGTGAADDSGLPNDRFFAVRPEGSVSTLKIQRTERGDSAVYLCARSSQSTVRREAFFGQGTRLTVV.

Note on this clonotype: Relative to the germline gene, one junction end is altered; a read error may explain this. The chain is built from TRBV12-3 or TRBV12-4 and TRBJ1-4; TRBD1 is a possible D gene (5 bases). CDR3 size: 14 residues. CDR3 nucleotide sequence: TGTGCCAGCAGTCCTGACAGCCCCAATGAAAAACTGCTTTTT. Its translation is CASSPDSPNEKLLF.

This clonotype showed up many times. V usage is TRBV27 and J usage is TRBJ2-1; 12 positions agree with TRBD2. CDR1 is MNHEY, CDR2 SMNVEV, per germline (reference sequence). The CDR3 totals 16 residues. Trimming took 6 bases from V and 10 from J; bases not matched to a gene: 13. CDR3 nucleotide sequence: TGTGCCAGCAGCCCTCGACTAGCGGGAGCTTTAGGGGAGCAGTTCTTC. Its translation is CASSPRLAGALGEQFF.

This clonotype has at least ten counts. V gene TRBV28 combines with J gene TRBJ1-1; 11 nucleotides match TRBD1. Germline trimming cut 5 bases from V and 3 bases from J; bases unmatched to any gene: 2. The CDR3 runs 14 residues. The V gene's germline CDR1 is MDHEN and CDR2 SYDVKM. CDR3 region: CASSGGQGDTEAFF. The DNA for the CDR3 is TGTGCCAGCAGTGGGGGACAGGGGGACACTGAAGCTTTCTTT.

Turning to this clonotype: The junction does not match germline at one end; this may be a read error. V usage is TRBV6-6 and J usage is TRBJ1-6; weak D call: TRBD1 (5 bases). From germline, CDR1 is MNHNY and CDR2 SVGAGI (reference sequence). CDR3 size: 13 residues. CDR3 protein: CASRRGRESPLNF. DNA for the CDR3: TGTGCCAGCAGGCGGGGCAGGGAATCACCCCTCAACTTT.

This clonotype came up many times. The V gene is TRBV28, the J gene TRBJ1-5, with 10 bases identical to TRBD1. After removal of 5 bases from V and 7 bases from J, the junction contained 5 bases not matched to a gene. The CDR3 runs to 14 residues. Germline V gives CDR1 MDHEN, CDR2 SYDVKM. CDR3 protein: CASSGTGAGQPQHF. CDR3 coding DNA: TGTGCCAGCAGTGGGACAGGGGCCGGGCAGCCCCAGCATTTT. Filled out from reference TRBV28 and TRBJ1-5, the complete variable domain reads DVKVTQSSRYLVKRTGEKVFLECVQDMDHENMFWYRQDPGLGLRLIYFSYDVKMKEKGDIPEGYSVSREKKERFSLILESASTNQTSMYLCASSGTGAGQPQHFGDGTRLSIL.

This clonotype was observed at least ten times. V is TRBV20-1 and J is TRBJ2-1; TRBD2 might be the D (5 bases). Germline CDR1 is DFQATT and CDR2 is SNEGSKA (reference sequence). Trimming took 3 bases from V and 7 from J, leaving 13 bases between them. The length of the CDR3 is 13 residues. The CDR3 sequence is CSASQLVGNEQFF. The CDR3 DNA follows: TGCAGTGCTAGTCAACTAGTAGGGAATGAGCAGTTCTTC.

With regard to this clonotype: A read error may explain this, as a much larger clone is one base away. The rearrangement links TRBV7-2 to TRBJ1-1, with TRBD1 matching over 8 bases. Unmatched junction bases numbered 10, after V lost 9 bases and J lost 1 base. CDR3 length: 15 amino acids. Looked up from germline, CDR1 is SGHTA and CDR2 is FQGNSA. The CDR3 nucleotides read TGTGCCAGAAGCCCCCCCGGGACAGGGAACACTGAAGCTTTCTTT. Its translation: CARSPPGTGNTEAFF.

Regarding this clonotype: No DNA is shown, since the ends of the CDR3 on it are uncertain; the CDR3 is the one TCRdb lists. This chain joins TRBV5-1 and TRBJ1-5. The CDR3 is 15 amino acids long, termini counted. Germline lookup yields CDR1 SGHRS and CDR2 YFSETQ. CDR3 sequence reads: CPSSLYGCGNQPQHF.

This clonotype was seen ten or more times. The gene calls are TRBV28 and TRBJ2-7; D might be TRBD1 or TRBD2, each matching 6 bases. Germline lookup yields CDR1 MDHEN and CDR2 SYDVKM. The CDR3 is 16 amino acids. With 5 bases removed from V and 4 bases from J, the gap between germline ends came to 21 bases. CDR3 nucleotides: TGTGCCAGCAGTAAGGGGGGCGGAGCTGGGGGTTACGAGCAGTACTTC. Translated: CASSKGGGAGGYEQYF.

This clonotype was seen ten or more times. The chain recombines TRBV28 with TRBJ1-2; 7 bases align to TRBD1. V shed 6 bases, J shed 6 bases, and the junction held 13 bases outside the gene matches. The germline gives CDR1 MDHEN, CDR2 SYDVKM. CDR3 length equals 15 residues. The CDR3 DNA sequence: TGTGCCAGCAGCCGCCCTCGACAGGGTCCCAATGGCTACACCTTC. Its translation is CASSRPRQGPNGYTF.

The chain combines TRBV19 with TRBJ2-1, with a possible D match to TRBD1 (5 bases). The CDR3 is 16 residues long. Trimming left V 3 bases short and J 4 bases short, with 16 bases between. Looked up from germline, CDR1 is LNHDA and CDR2 is SQIVND (reference sequence). The chain's CDR3 is CASSIGAGSNYNEQFF. DNA for the CDR3: TGTGCCAGTAGTATTGGGGCAGGGTCGAATTACAATGAGCAGTTCTTC.

About this clonotype: This may arise from a read error, as a much more abundant clone is one base away. The chain couples TRBV7-9 to TRBJ2-5; 7 nucleotides match TRBD1. This CDR3 region has 14 residues. Germline-derived CDR1 and CDR2 are SEHNR and FQNEAQ (reference sequence). V was pared by 9 bases and J by 4 bases, with 11 bases of the junction left unmatched. CDR3 sequence (DNA): TGTGCCAGAAGCCGGTCAACAGGGGTAGAGACCCAGTACTTC. Translated: CARSRSTGVETQYF.

This clonotype was observed a few times. The chain uses TRBV11-2 and TRBJ2-3; D uncertain. The CDR3 sequence is 16 residues long. Trimming removed 3 bases from V and 1 base from J, with 14 bases in between. Germline loops: CDR1 SGHAT, CDR2 FQNNGV. CDR3 coding DNA: TGTGCCAGCAGCTTGATAGGTTTTCACGGCACAGATACGCAGTATTTT. This translates into CASSLIGFHGTDTQYF.